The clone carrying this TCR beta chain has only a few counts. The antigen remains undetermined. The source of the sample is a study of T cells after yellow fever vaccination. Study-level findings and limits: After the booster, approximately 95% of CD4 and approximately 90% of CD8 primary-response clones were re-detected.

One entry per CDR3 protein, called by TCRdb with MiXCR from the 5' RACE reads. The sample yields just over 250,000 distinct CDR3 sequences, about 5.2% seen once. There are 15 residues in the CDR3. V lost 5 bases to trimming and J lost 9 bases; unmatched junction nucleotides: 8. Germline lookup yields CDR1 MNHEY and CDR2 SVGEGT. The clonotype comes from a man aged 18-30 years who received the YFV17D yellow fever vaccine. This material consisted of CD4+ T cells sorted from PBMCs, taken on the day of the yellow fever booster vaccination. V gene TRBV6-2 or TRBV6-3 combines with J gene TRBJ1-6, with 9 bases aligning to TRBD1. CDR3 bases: TGTGCCAGCAGTCCCCGGGGACAGGGATCTTCACCCCTCCACTTT. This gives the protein CASSPRGQGSSPLHF.